This T cell receptor beta chain was retrieved from a study of CD8 T cells in ankylosing spondylitis. General study points: A subset of motif variants has previously been described in the synovial fluid and blood of reactive arthritis. In ankylosing spondylitis blood, a motif of roughly 8 highly homologous TCR beta variants appeared characteristic. According to the report, clones linked to the disease were significantly enriched in matched synovial fluid samples taken from ankylosing spondylitis patients.

This clonotype was observed a few times. Its target is not known. The CDR3 has 14 amino acids. The V and J ends lost 5 bases and 3 bases respectively, with 11 bases between them. Germline lookup yields CDR1 PRHDT and CDR2 FYEKMQ (reference sequence). TCRdb ran MiXCR on the 5' RACE reads and lists one entry per CDR3 protein. The sample carries some 330,000 distinct CDR3 sequences, 6.5% to 10% recorded once. This clonotype was sampled from a male donor with ankylosing spondylitis. Sequenced sample: blood, either unsorted or a sorted T cell fraction (not recorded which). The chain carries TRBV13 and TRBJ1-5; weak D call: TRBD1 (5 bases). The CDR3 loop is CASSMGRINQPQHF. As DNA, the CDR3 is TGTGCCAGCAGCATGGGGCGGATCAATCAGCCCCAGCATTTT.